This T cell receptor (beta chain) is from a study of shared clonotypes between healthy human individuals. Points from the study as a whole: Richness estimates generally favored naive over memory subsets.

Trimming removed 1 base at V and 4 bases at J, with 11 bases between. In germline, CDR1 is SGHVS, CDR2 FQNEAQ. The CDR3 extends over 14 amino acids. A word on this clone: Its target is not known. Other DNA sequences in the same sample also yield this CDR3.

Recent acute infections and vaccinations were absent in the healthy HIV-negative adult donors. The split of CD4+ cells yielded CD45RA+ naive and CD45RA-negative memory subsets. Under the authors' procedure: Junction-only sequences produced by ImmunoSEQ had no quality scores, so filtering differed. Profiling relied on immunoSEQ multiplex PCR, and the TCRdb table lists in-frame clones only, not all of them. That table gives V, J and clone size, and the DNA gave D and trimming. Of 550,000 to 700,000 clones detected, less than 80% appear once; the ten largest clones hold 1.5% to 2%. This receptor was identified in a woman aged 25 to 39 in good health. The sample comprised memory CD4+ T cells sorted from blood. The subset: CD45RA-negative fraction. The chain recombines TRBV7-8 with TRBJ2-7; the D gene is possibly TRBD2 (6 bases). CDR3 in amino acids: CASSLVAGSYEQYF. Here the CDR3 DNA reads TGTGCCAGCAGCTTAGTTGCGGGGTCGTACGAGCAGTACTTC.